This entry features one T cell receptor beta chain sequence. The V and J ends lost 8 bases and 4 bases, in that order; junction bases with no gene match: 12. The CDR3 consists of 15 residues. Germline assignment: CDR1 SEHNR and CDR2 FQNEAQ (reference sequence). The data belong to a study of T cell changes during pregnancy in multiple sclerosis. Sequencing used immunoSEQ multiplex PCR; TCRdb keeps in-frame clones, though not all of them. Of some 68,000 clones listed, 90% to 95% are singletons. This sample comprised peripheral blood, obtained in the second trimester of pregnancy. This receptor was identified in a female donor in good health, enrolled as a control in a pregnancy study. The V call is TRBV7-9, the J call TRBJ1-2, with 8 bases fitting TRBD1. Written as DNA, the CDR3 is TGTGCCAGCCGGGGAGCGACAGGGGTGGGCTATGGCTACACCTTC. Translating gives CASRGATGVGYGYTF.